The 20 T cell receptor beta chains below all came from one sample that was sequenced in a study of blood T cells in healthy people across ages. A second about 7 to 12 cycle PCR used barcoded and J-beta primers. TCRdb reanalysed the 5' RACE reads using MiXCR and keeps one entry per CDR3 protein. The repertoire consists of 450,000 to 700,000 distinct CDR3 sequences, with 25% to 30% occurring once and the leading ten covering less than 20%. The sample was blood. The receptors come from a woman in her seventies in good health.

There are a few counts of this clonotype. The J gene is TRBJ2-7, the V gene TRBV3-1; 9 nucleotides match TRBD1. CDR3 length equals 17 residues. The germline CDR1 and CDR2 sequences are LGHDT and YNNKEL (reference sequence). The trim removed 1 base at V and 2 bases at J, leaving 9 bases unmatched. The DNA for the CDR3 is TGTGCCAGCAGCCAAGGCCTGCGGGACAGGGAGACCTACGAGCAGTACTTC. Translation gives CASSQGLRDRETYEQYF.

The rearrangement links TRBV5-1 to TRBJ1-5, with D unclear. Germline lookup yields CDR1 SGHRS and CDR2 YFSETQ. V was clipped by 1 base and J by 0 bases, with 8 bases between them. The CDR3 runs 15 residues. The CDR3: CASSLQGDSNQPQHF. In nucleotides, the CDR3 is TGCGCCAGCAGCTTGCAAGGCGATAGCAATCAGCCCCAGCATTTT.

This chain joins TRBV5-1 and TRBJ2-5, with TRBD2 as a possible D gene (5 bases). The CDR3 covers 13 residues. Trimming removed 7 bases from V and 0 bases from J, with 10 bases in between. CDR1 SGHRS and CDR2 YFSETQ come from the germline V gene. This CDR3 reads CASYTGDQETQYF. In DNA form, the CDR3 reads TGCGCCAGCTACACCGGGGACCAAGAGACCCAGTACTTC.

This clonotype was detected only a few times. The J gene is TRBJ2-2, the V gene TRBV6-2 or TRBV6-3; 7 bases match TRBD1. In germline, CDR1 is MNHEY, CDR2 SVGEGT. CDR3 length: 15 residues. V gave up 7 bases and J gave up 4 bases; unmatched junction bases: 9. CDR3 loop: CASIYLGQSTGELFF. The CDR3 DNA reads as TGTGCCAGCATTTATTTGGGACAGAGCACCGGGGAGCTGTTTTTT.

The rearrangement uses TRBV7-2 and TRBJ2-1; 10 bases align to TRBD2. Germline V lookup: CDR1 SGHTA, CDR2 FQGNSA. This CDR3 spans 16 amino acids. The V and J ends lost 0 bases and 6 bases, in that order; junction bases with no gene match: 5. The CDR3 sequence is CASSLAYQRGGNEQFF. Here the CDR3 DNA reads TGTGCCAGCAGCTTAGCGTACCAGCGGGGGGGCAATGAGCAGTTCTTC.

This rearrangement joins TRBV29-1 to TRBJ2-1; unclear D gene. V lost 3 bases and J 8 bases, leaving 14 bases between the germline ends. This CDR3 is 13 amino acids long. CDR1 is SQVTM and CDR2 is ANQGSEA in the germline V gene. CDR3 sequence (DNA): TGCAGCGTTGACGGTTTCCTAGGCGATGAGCAGTTCTTC. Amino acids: CSVDGFLGDEQFF.

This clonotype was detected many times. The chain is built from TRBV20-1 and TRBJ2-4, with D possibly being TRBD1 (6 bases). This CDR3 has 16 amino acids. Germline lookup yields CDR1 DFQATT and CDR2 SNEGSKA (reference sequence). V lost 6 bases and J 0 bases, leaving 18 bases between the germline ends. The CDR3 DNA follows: TGCAGTGCCCAGACAGGCCTAGAACTAGCCAAAAACATTCAGTACTTC. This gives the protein CSAQTGLELAKNIQYF.

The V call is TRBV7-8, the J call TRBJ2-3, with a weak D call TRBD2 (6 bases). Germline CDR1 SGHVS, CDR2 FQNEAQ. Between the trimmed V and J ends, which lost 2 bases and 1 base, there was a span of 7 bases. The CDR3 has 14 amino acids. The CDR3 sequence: CASSLQRGTDTQYF. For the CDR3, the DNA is TGTGCCAGCAGCTTACAGCGGGGCACAGATACGCAGTATTTT.

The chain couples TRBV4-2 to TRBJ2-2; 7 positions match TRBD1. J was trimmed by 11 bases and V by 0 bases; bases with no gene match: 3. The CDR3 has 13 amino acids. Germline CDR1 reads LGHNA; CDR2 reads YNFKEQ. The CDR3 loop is CASSQEGDSELFF. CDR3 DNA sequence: TGTGCCAGCAGCCAAGAGGGGGACAGCGAGCTGTTTTTT.

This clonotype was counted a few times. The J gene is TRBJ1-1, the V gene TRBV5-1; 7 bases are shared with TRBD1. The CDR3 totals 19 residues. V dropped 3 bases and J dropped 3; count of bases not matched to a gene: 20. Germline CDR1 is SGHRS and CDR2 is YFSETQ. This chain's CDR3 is CASSWDPDRAGAAYTEAFF. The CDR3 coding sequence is TGCGCCAGCAGCTGGGACCCCGACAGGGCTGGGGCCGCATACACTGAAGCTTTCTTT. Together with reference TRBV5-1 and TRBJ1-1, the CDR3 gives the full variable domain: KAGVTQTPRYLIKTRGQQVTLSCSPISGHRSVSWYQQTPGQGLQFLFEYFSETQRNKGNFPGRFSGRQFSNSRSEMNVSTLELGDSALYLCASSWDPDRAGAAYTEAFFGQGTRLTVV.

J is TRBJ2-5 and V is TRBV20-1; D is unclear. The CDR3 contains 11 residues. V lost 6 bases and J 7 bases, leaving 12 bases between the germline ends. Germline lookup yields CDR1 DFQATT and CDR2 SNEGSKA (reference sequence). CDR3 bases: TGCAGTGCCGAGGACCCTTCGACCCAGTACTTC. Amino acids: CSAEDPSTQYF.

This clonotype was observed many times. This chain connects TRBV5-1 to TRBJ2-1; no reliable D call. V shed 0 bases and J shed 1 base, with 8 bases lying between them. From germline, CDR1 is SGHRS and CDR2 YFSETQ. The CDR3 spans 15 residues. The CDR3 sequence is CASSLGYTSYNEQFF. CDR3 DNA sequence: TGCGCCAGCAGCTTGGGCTATACATCCTACAATGAGCAGTTCTTC.

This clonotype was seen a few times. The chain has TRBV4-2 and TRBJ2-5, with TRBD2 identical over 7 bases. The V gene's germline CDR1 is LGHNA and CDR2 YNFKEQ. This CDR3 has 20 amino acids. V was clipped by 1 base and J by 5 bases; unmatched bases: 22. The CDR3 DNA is TGTGCCAGCAGCCAAGGTCCTATGACGGGGGGACCAACCGGAGTCGAGACCCAGTACTTC. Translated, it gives CASSQGPMTGGPTGVETQYF.

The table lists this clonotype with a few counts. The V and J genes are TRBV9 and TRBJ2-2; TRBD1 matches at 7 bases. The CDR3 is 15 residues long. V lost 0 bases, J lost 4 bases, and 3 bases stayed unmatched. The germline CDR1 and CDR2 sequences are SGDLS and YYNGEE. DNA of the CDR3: TGTGCCAGCAGCGTAGCCGCAGGGGGCACCGGGGAGCTGTTTTTT. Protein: CASSVAAGGTGELFF.

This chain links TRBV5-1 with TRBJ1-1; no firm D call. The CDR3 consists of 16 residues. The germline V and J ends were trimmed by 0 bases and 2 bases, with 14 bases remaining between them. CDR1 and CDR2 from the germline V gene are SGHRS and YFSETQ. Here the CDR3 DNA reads TGCGCCAGCAGCTTGGATGGGAGAGGGCCAAACACTGAAGCTTTCTTT. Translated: CASSLDGRGPNTEAFF.

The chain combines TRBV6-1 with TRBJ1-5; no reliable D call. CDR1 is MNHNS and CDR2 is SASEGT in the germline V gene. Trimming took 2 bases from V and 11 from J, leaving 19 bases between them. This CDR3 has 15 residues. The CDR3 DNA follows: TGTGCCAGCAGTGAAATGGAAAGTCCAGCGACGTCCCAGCATTTT. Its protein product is CASSEMESPATSQHF.

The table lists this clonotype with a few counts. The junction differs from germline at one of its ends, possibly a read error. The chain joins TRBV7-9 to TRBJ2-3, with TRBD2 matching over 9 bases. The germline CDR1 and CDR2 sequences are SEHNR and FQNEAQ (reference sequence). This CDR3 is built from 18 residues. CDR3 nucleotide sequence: TGTGCCAGCAGCCCTGGAGCGGGGGGCCGCTTGAGCACAGATACACAGTATTTT. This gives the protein CASSPGAGGRLSTDTQYF.

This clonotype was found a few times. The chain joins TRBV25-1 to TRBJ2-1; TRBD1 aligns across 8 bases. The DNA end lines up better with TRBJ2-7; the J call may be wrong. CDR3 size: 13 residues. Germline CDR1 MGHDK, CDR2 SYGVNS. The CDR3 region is CASLDRVNSEQYF. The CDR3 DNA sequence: TGTGCCAGCCTGGACAGGGTAAATAGCGAGCAGTACTTC.

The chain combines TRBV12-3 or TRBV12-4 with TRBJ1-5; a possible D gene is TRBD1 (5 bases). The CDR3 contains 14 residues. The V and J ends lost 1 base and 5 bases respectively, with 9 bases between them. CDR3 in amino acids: CASSLDWGDQPQHF. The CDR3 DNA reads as TGTGCCAGCAGTTTAGACTGGGGGGATCAGCCCCAGCATTTT.

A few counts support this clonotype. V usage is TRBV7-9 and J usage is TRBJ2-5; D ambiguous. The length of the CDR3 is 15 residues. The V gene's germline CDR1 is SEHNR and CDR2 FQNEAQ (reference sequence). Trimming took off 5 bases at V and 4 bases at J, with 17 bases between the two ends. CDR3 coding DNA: TGTGCCAGCAGCACCGGAAAAGGAGCGATAGAGACCCAGTACTTC. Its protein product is CASSTGKGAIETQYF.